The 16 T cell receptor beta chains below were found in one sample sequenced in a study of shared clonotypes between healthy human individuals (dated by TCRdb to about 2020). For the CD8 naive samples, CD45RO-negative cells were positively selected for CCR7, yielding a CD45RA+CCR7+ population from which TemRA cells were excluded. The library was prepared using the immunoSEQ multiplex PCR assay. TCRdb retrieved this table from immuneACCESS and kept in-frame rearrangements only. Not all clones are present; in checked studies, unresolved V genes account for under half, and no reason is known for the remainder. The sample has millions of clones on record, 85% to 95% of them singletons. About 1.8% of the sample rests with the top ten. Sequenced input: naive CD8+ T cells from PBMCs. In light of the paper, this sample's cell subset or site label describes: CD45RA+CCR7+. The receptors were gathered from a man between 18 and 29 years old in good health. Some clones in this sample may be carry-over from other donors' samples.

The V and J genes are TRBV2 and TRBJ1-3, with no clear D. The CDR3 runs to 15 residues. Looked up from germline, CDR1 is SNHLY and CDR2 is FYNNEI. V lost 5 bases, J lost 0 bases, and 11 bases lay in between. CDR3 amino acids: CASSLGRSSGNTIYF. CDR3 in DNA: TGTGCCAGCAGTCTGGGCCGTTCCTCTGGAAACACCATATATTTT.

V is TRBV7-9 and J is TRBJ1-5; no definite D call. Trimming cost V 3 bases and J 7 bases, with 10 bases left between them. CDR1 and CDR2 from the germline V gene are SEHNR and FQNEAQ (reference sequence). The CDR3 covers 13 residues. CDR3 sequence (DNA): TGTGCCAGCAGCTTGGGATCCGAGCAGCCCCAGCATTTT. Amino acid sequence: CASSLGSEQPQHF. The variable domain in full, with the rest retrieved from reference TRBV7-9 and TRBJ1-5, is DTGVSQNPRHKITKRGQNVTFRCDPISEHNRLYWYRQTLGQGPEFLTYFQNEAQLEKSRLLSDRFSAERPKGSFSTLEIQRTEQGDSAMYLCASSLGSEQPQHFGDGTRLSIL.

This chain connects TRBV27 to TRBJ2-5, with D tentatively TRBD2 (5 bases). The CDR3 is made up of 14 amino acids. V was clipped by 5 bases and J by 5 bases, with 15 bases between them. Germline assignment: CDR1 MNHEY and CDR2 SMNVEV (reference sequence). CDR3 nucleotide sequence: TGTGCCAGCAGTGCCTGGTCGCGCGGGGAGACCCAGTACTTC. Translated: CASSAWSRGETQYF.

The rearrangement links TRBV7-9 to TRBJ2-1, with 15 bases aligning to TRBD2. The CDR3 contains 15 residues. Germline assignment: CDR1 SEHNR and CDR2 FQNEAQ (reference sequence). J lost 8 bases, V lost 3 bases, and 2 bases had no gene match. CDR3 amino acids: CASSFGLAGGHEQFF. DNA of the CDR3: TGTGCCAGCAGCTTCGGACTAGCGGGAGGGCATGAGCAGTTCTTC.

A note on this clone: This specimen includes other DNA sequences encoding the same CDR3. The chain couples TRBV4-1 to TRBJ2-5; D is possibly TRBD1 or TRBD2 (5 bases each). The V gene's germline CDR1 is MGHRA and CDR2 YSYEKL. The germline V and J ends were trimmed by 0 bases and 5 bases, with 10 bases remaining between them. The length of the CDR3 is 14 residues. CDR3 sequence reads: CASSQDRGVETQYF. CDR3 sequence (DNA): TGCGCCAGCAGCCAAGATAGAGGGGTGGAGACCCAGTACTTC.

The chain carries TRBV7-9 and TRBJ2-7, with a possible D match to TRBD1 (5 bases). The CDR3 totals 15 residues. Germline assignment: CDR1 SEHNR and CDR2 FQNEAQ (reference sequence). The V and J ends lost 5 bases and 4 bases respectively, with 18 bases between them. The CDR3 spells CASSDGAGWSYEQYF. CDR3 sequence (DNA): TGTGCCAGCAGCGACGGAGCAGGGTGGAGTTACGAGCAGTACTTC.

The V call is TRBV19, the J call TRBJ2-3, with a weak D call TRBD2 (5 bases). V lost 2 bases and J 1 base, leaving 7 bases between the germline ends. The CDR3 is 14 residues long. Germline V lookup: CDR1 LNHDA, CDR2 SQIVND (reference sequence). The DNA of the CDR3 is TGTGCCAGTAGTATAATGAGGGGCACAGATACGCAGTATTTT. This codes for CASSIMRGTDTQYF.

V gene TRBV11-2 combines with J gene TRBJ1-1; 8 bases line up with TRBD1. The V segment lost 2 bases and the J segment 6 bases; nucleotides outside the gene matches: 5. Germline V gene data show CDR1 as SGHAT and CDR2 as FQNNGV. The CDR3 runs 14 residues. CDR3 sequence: CASSLIDRGSEAFF. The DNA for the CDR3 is TGTGCCAGCAGCTTAATCGACAGGGGCTCTGAAGCTTTCTTT.

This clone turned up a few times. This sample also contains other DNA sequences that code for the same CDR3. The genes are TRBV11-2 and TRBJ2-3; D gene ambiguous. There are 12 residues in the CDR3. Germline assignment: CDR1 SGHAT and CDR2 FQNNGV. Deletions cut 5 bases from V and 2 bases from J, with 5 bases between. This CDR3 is CASSLDTDTQYF. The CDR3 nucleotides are TGTGCCAGCAGCCTCGACACAGATACGCAGTATTTT.

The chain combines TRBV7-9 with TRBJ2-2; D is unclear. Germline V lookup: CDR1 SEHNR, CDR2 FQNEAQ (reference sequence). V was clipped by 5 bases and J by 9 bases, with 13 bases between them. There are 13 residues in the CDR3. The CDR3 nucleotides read TGTGCCAGCAGCCCCATGACGGCGCGGGAGCTGTTTTTT. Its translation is CASSPMTARELFF.

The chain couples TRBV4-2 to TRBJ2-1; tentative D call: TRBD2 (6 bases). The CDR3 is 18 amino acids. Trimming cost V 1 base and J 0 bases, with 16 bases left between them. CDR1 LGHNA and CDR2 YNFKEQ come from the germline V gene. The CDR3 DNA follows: TGTGCCAGCAGCCAAGTGCTTGCGGGGAAAAGCTCCTACAATGAGCAGTTCTTC. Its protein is CASSQVLAGKSSYNEQFF.

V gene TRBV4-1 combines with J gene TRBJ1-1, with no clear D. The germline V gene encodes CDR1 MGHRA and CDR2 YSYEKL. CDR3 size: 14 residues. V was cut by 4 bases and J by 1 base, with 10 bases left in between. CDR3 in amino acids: CASSPRDRNTEAFF. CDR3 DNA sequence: TGCGCCAGCAGCCCGAGAGACCGGAACACTGAAGCTTTCTTT.

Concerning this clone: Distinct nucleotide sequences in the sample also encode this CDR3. CDR3: CASSLGGQPQHF. DNA of the CDR3: TGTGCCAGCAGCTTAGGGGGGCAGCCCCAGCATTTT. The rearrangement joins TRBV7-8 to TRBJ1-5; weak D call: TRBD1 (5 bases). The CDR3 length is 12 residues. V shed 1 base and J shed 7 bases, with 5 bases lying between them. Per germline, CDR1 SGHVS and CDR2 FQNEAQ.

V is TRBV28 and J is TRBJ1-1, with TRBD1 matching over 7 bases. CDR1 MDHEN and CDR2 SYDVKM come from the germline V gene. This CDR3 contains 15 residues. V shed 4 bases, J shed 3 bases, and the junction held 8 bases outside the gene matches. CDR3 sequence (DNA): TGTGCCAGCAGTTGGGGGACAGACCTATACACTGAAGCTTTCTTT. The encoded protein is CASSWGTDLYTEAFF. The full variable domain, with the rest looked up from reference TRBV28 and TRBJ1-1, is DVKVTQSSRYLVKRTGEKVFLECVQDMDHENMFWYRQDPGLGLRLIYFSYDVKMKEKGDIPEGYSVSREKKERFSLILESASTNQTSMYLCASSWGTDLYTEAFFGQGTRLTVV.

The CDR3 spells CASSLDGSPYNEQFF. Written as DNA, the CDR3 is TGTGCCAGCAGCTTAGACGGGAGTCCGTACAATGAGCAGTTCTTC. The rearrangement links TRBV7-9 to TRBJ2-1; possible D gene TRBD2, 6 bases. V was pared by 1 base and J by 4 bases, with 11 bases between. This CDR3 has 15 amino acids. Germline V lookup: CDR1 SEHNR, CDR2 FQNEAQ (reference sequence).

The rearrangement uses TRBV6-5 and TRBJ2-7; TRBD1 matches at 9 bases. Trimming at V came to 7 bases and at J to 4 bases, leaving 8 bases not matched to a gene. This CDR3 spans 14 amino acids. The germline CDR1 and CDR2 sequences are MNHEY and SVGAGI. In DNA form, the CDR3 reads TGTGCCAGCAAACACCGGGACAGGGTTTACGAGCAGTACTTC. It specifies CASKHRDRVYEQYF.